Sequencing of this TCR beta chain was carried out in a study of T cells in Graves' hyperthyroidism and ophthalmopathy. Study-level background: Pretreatment peripheral blood was obtained at initial diagnosis.

The CDR3 loop spans 17 amino acids. Germline V gives CDR1 KGHSY, CDR2 FQNENV. With 5 bases clipped from V and 0 bases from J, the junction kept 10 bases outside the gene matches. The study based diagnoses on clinical symptoms, serum thyroxine and TRAb, thyroid ultrasound and orbital computed tomography. The PBMCs were taken from about 9.7 ml of fresh peripheral blood. Researchers took RNA transcripts and amplified the TCR beta CDR3 regions from them. The HTBI primer set drove a first-round RT-PCR of the TCR CDR3. TCRdb passed the multiplex PCR reads through MiXCR, listing each CDR3 protein once. The data show some 350,000 distinct CDR3 sequences, around a sixth seen once. There are many counts of this clonotype.

The specimen sequenced was blood. The chain recombines TRBV16 with TRBJ2-1, with 7 positions matching TRBD2. The clonotype comes from a woman younger than 35 with Graves' hyperthyroidism that later progressed to Graves' ophthalmopathy. The CDR3 DNA reads as TGTGCCAGCAGCGATGGGGCTAGCGGTAGCTCCTACAATGAGCAGTTCTTC. Protein sequence: CASSDGASGSSYNEQFF. Combining the CDR3 with reference TRBV16 and TRBJ2-1 gives the whole variable domain GEEVAQTPKHLVRGEGQKAKLYCAPIKGHSYVFWYQQVLKNEFKFLISFQNENVFDETGMPKERFSAKCLPNSPCSLEIQATKLEDSAVYFCASSDGASGSSYNEQFFGPGTRLTVL.